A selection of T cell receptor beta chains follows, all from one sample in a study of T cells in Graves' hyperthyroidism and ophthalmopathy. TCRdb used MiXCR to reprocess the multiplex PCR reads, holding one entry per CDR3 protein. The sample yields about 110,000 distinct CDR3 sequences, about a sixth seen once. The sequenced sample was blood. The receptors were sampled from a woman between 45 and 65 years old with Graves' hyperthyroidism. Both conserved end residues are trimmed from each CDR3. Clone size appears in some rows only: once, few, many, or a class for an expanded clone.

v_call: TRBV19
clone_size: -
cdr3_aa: ASSRTRTYEQY

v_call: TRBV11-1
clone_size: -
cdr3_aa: ASSLTLRDDEQF

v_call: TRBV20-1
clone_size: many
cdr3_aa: SARNRERVYSPLH

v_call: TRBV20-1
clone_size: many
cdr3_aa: SARTGSWQPQH

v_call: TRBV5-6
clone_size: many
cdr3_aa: ASSLEQNYGYT

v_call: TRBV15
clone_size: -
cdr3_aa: ATSSAGTGAEEQY

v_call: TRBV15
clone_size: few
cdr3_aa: ATSTTGGSTDTQY

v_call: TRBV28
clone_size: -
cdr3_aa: ASVGTSGSRGEQF

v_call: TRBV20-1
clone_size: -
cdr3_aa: SVRGYTEAF

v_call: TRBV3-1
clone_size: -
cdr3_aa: ASSQGGLADTQY

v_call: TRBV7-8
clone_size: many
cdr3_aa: ASSPRGYTEAF

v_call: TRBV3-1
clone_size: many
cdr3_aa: ASSTFGNQPQH

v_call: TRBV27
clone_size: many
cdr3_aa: ASSHINNEQF

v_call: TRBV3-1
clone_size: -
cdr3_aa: ASRPGTSGRADEQF

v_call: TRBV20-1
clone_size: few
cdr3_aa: SATELGSSYEQY

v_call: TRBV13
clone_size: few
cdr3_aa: ASSSIAGDSEQF

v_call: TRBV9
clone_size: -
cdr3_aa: APGTGTSGGNEQF

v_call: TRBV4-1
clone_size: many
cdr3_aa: ASARSGSGNEQF

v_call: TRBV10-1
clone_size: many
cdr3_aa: ASSESSGGPYEQY

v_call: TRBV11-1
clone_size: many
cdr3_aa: ASSAGSSYNEQF

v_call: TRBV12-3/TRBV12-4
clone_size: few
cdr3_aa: ASSPGQTRSGNTIY

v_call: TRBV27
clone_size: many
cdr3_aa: ASSSWASNNEQF

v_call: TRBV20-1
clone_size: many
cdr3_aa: SAPYAGTDTQY

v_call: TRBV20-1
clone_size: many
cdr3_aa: SARIAQGYNEQF

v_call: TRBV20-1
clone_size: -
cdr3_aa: SAKGTDNTGELF

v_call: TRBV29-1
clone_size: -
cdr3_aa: SGGQITGELF

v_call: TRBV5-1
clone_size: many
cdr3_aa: ASSLLKWSGHRNTEAF

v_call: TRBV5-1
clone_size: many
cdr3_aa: ASSFPQGVTDTQY

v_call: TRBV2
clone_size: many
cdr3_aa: ASSGLTGDTEAF

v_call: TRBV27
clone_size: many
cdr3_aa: ASSWAGEAAEAF

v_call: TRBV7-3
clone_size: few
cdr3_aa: ASSLTANDGANVLT

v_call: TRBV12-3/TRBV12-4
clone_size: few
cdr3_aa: ASSLDYGTGDAYGYT

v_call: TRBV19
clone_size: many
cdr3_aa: ASSPLRTGGYQPQH

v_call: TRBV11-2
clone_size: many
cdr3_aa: ASSAHLNTEAF

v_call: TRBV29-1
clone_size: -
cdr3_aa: SVGRVPTDYYGYT

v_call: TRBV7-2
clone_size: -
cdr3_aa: ASSLAGYNNSPLH

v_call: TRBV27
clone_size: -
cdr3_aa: ASSPAPVGHSPLH

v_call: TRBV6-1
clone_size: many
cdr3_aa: ASSEAEGVGGETQY

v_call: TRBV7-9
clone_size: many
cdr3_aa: ASSLIAEQETQY

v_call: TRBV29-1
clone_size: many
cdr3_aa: SVEQGLVSGANVLT

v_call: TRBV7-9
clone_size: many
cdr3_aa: ASSLAGQRPYGYT

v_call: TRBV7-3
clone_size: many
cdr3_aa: ASSPSVGVAQDTQY